This T cell receptor (beta chain) was sequenced in a study of vaccination effects on CD4 cells after COVID-19. Overall study context: Of the BNT162b2 and mRNA-1273 vaccines, participants received two doses of one or the other. Regarding the study as a whole: Infection- and vaccine-induced clones contracted markedly late after vaccination.

TCRdb's copy holds only in-frame clones and misses some; the assay was immunoSEQ multiplex PCR. Of 55,000 to 75,000 clones listed, roughly 70% are singletons. About this clone itself: Its antigen is not known.

ViraFEST assay sequencing came after antigen-specific CD4+ T cells were expanded with viral peptide pools. The culture ran for 10 days before CD4+ T cells were isolated. Nucleocapsid antibody tests were negative, and the vaccine recipients had no prior SARS-CoV-2 infection. The clonotype comes from a human donor who received a COVID-19 vaccine. The sample consisted of CD4+ T cells from PBMCs cultured with HCoV-OC43 spike peptides, taken before COVID-19 vaccination. Subset indicated: HCoV-OC43 spike overlapping peptide pool stimulation.

The DNA of the CDR3 is TGCGCCAGCAGCGCGATCACCGGGCCCAGGAACACCGGGGAGCTGTTTTTT. This gives the protein CASSAITGPRNTGELFF. V gene TRBV5-1 combines with J gene TRBJ2-2; no clear D gene. Per germline, CDR1 SGHRS and CDR2 YFSETQ. Between the trimmed V and J ends, which lost 4 bases and 1 base, there was a span of 17 bases. The CDR3 sequence is 17 residues long.